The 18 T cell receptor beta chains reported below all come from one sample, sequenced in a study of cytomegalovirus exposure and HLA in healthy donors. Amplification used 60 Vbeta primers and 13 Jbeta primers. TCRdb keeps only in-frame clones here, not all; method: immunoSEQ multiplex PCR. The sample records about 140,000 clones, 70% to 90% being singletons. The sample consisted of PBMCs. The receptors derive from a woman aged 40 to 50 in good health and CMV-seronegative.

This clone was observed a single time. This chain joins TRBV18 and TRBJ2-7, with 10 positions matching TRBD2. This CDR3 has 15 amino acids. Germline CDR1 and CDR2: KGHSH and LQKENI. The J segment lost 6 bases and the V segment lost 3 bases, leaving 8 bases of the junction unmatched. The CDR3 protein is CASSPQREGSGEQYF. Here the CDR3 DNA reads TGTGCCAGCTCACCCCAGCGGGAGGGCTCGGGCGAGCAGTACTTC.

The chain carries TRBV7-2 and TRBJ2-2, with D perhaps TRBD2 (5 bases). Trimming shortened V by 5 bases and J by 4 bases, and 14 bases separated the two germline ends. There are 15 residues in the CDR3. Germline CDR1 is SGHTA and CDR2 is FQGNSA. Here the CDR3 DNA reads TGTGCCAGCAGCGCCCGAGGGCCAGGCACCGGGGAGCTGTTTTTT. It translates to CASSARGPGTGELFF.

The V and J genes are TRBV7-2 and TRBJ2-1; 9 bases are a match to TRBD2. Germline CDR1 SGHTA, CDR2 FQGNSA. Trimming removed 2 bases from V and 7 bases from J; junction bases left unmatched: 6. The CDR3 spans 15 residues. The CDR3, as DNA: TGTGCCAGCAGCTTAACGGCTAGCGGGATTAATGAGCAGTTCTTC. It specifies CASSLTASGINEQFF.

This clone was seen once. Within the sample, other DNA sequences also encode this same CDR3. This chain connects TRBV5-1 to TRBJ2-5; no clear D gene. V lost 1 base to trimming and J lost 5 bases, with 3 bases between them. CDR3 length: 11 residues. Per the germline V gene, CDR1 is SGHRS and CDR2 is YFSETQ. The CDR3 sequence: CASSLSETQYF. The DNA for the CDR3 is TGCGCCAGCAGCTTGTCTGAGACCCAGTACTTC.

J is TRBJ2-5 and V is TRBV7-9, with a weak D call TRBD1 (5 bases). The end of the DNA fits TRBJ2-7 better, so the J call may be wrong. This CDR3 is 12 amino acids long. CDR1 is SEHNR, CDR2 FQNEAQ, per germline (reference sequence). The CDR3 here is CASRSQGYEQYF. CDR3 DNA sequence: TGTGCCAGTAGATCCCAGGGATACGAGCAGTACTTC.

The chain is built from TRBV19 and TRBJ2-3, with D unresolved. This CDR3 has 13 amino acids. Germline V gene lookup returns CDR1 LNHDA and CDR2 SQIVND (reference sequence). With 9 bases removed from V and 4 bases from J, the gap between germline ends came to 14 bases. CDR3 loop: CASAVSLADTQYF. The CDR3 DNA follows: TGTGCCAGCGCCGTCAGTCTCGCAGATACGCAGTATTTT.

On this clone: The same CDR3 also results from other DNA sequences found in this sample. For the CDR3, the DNA is TGTGCCAGCAGTCCCGGACAGTCCTACGAGCAGTACTTC. Its translation: CASSPGQSYEQYF. The chain uses TRBV28 and TRBJ2-7; maybe TRBD1 (6 bases). This CDR3 spans 13 amino acids. V was cut by 5 bases and J by 1 base, with 9 bases left in between. CDR1 and CDR2 from the germline V gene are MDHEN and SYDVKM.

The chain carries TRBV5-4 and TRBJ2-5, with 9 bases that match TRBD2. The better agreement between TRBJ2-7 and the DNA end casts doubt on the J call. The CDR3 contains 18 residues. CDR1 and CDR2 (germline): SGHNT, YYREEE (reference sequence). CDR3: CASSAGGRGSGRRDEQYF. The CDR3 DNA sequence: TGTGCCAGCAGCGCTGGAGGAAGGGGTAGCGGGAGAAGAGACGAGCAGTACTTC.

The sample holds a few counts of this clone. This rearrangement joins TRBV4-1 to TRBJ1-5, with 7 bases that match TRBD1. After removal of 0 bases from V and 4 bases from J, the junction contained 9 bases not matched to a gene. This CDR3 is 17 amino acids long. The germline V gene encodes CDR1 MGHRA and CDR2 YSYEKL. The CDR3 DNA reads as TGCGCCAGCAGCCAAGATTGGTTGAACAGGGGAAATCAGCCCCAGCATTTT. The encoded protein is CASSQDWLNRGNQPQHF.

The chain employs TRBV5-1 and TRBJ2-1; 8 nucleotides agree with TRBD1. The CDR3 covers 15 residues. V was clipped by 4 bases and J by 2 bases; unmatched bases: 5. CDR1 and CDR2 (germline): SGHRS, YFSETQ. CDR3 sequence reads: CASSDGTGPYNEQFF. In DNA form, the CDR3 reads TGCGCCAGCAGCGACGGGACAGGTCCCTACAATGAGCAGTTCTTC.

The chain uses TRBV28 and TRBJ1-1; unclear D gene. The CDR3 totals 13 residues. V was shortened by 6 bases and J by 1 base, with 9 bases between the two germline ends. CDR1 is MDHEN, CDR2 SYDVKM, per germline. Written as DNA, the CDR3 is TGTGCCAGCAGCCCAGACTGGAACACTGAAGCTTTCTTT. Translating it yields CASSPDWNTEAFF. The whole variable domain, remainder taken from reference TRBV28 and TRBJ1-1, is DVKVTQSSRYLVKRTGEKVFLECVQDMDHENMFWYRQDPGLGLRLIYFSYDVKMKEKGDIPEGYSVSREKKERFSLILESASTNQTSMYLCASSPDWNTEAFFGQGTRLTVV.

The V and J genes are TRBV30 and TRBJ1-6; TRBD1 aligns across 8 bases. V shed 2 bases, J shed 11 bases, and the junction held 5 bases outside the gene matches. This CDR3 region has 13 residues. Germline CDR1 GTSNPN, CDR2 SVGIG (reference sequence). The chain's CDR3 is CAWSRQGIPPLHF. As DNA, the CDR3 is TGTGCCTGGAGTAGACAGGGGATACCACCCCTCCACTTT. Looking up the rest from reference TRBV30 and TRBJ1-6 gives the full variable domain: SQTIHQWPATLVQPVGSPLSLECTVEGTSNPNLYWYRQAAGRGLQLLFYSVGIGQISSEVPQNLSASRPQDRQFILSSKKLLLSDSGFYLCAWSRQGIPPLHFGNGTRLTVT.

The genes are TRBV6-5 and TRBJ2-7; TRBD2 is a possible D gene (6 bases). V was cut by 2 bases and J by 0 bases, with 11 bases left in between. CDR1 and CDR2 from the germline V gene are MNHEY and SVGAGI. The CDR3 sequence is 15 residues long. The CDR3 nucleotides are TGTGCCAGCAGTTACGCGGGAAGGGGCTCCTACGAGCAGTACTTC. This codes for CASSYAGRGSYEQYF.

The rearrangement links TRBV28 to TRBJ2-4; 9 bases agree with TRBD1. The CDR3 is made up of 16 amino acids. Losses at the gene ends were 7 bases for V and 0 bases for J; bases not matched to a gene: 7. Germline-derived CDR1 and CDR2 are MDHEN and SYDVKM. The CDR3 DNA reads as TGTGCCAGCACCCAACAGGGGGCACTAGCCAAAAACATTCAGTACTTC. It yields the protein CASTQQGALAKNIQYF.

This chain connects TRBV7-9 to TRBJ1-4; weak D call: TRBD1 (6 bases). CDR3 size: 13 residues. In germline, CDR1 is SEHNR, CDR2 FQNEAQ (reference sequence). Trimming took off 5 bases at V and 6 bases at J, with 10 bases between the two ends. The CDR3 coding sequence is TGTGCCAGCAGCCCCAGGGGCTATGAAAAACTGTTTTTT. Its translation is CASSPRGYEKLFF.

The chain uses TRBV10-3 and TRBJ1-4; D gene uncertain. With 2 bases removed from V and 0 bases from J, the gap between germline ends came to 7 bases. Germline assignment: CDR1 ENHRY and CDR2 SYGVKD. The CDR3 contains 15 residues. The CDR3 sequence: CAISESTTTNEKLFF. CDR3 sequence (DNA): TGTGCCATCAGTGAGAGCACTACAACTAATGAAAAACTGTTTTTT.

The CDR3 sequence is CASSQDPSGRAYEQYF. CDR3 sequence (DNA): TGCGCCAGCAGCCAAGACCCCAGCGGGAGGGCCTACGAGCAGTACTTC. The chain carries TRBV4-3 and TRBJ2-7; 10 bases are shared with TRBD2. The CDR3 covers 16 residues. V shed 0 bases, J shed 2 bases, and the junction held 4 bases outside the gene matches. CDR1 and CDR2 from the germline V gene are LGHNA and YSLEER.

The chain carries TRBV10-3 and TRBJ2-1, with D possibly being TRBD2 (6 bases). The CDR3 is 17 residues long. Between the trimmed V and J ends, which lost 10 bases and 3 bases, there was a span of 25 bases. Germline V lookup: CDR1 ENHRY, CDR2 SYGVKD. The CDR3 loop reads CATKEGIDVGYYNEQFF. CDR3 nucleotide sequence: TGTGCCACCAAGGAGGGGATCGATGTGGGCTACTACAATGAGCAGTTCTTC.